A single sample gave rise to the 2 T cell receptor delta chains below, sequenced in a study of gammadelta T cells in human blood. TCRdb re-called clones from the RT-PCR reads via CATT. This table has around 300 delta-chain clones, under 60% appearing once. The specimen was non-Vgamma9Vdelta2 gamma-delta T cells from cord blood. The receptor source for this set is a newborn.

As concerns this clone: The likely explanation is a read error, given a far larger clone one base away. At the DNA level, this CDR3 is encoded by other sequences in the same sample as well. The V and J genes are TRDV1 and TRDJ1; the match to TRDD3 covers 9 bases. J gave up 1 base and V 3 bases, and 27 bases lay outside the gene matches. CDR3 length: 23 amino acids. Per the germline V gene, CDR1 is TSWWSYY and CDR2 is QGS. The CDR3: CALGDPGGGTAGGWIVGTDKLIF. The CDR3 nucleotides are TGTGCTCTTGGGGACCCTGGCGGAGGTACTGCTGGGGGATGGATCGTTGGCACCGATAAACTCATCTTT.

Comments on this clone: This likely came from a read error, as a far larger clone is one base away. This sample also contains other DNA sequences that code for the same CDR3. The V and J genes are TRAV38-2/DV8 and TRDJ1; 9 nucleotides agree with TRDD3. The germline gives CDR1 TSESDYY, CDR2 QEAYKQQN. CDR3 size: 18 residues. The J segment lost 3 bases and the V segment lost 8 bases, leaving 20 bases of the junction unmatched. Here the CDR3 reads CAYQSPRGYAGMADKLIF. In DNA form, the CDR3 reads TGTGCTTACCAGTCCCCTCGGGGATACGCGGGGATGGCCGATAAACTCATCTTT.